These 30 T cell receptor beta chains were sequenced from one sample in a study of CD8+CD57+ T cells in acquired aplastic anemia. Both TCR beta VDJ combination and CDR3 sequence profiling were carried out. Genomic DNA was the template for this profiling. TCRdb ran MiXCR on the reads and lists one entry per CDR3 protein. The sample records some 280,000 distinct CDR3 sequences, approximately 55% being singletons. Sequenced sample: sorted CD4+, CD8+, or CD8+CD57+ T cells (not recorded which) from PBMCs. These TCRs come from a human donor with severe aplastic anemia or a healthy control (not recorded which).

The chain employs TRBV5-4 and TRBJ2-1, with 11 bases matching TRBD2. Losses at the gene ends were 0 bases for V and 8 bases for J; bases not matched to a gene: 4. This CDR3 is built from 15 residues. CDR1 and CDR2 (germline): SGHNT, YYREEE (reference sequence). The CDR3 DNA reads TGTGCCAGCAGCTTGGTTTTAGCGGGGGGGGATGAGCAGTTCTTC. Encoded protein: CASSLVLAGGDEQFF.

This clonotype was seen many times. The chain combines TRBV12-3 or TRBV12-4 with TRBJ2-5, with TRBD1 matching over 9 bases. With 1 base clipped from V and 1 base from J, the junction kept 4 bases outside the gene matches. The length of the CDR3 is 16 residues. The DNA of the CDR3 is TGTGCCAGCAGTTTAGTCGGACAGGGGCTCCAAGAGACCCAGTACTTC. Protein: CASSLVGQGLQETQYF.

A note on this clonotype: Given the absence of the conserved phenylalanine or tryptophan at the CDR3 end, a read error is likely. The DNA is left out, because the CDR3 cannot be placed on it with certainty; the CDR3 is given as TCRdb lists it. The rearrangement joins TRBV29-1 to TRBJ2-2; the D call of TRBD1 is as the table states it, not checked on the DNA. Germline V gives CDR1 SQVTM, CDR2 ANQGSEA. Both ends counted, the CDR3 spans 15 residues. CDR3 amino acids: CSGGGGGPNTGELLL.

The chain employs TRBV9 and TRBJ1-2, with D perhaps matching TRBD1 (5 bases). Trimming pared 0 bases from V and 4 bases from J, leaving 10 bases between. This CDR3 region has 14 residues. Germline values: CDR1 SGDLS, CDR2 YYNGEE. CDR3 coding DNA: TGTGCCAGCAGCGTAGGGGCAGGGCGCTATGGCTACACCTTC. It codes for CASSVGAGRYGYTF.

CDR3 sequence (DNA): TGTGCCATCAGTGAGGGGGCTAGCGGGGCTACAGATACGCAGTATTTT. It is translated as CAISEGASGATDTQYF. The V call is TRBV10-3, the J call TRBJ2-3, with 9 bases identical to TRBD2. The CDR3 has 16 residues. With 2 bases clipped from V and 3 bases from J, the junction kept 6 bases outside the gene matches. The germline CDR1 and CDR2 sequences are ENHRY and SYGVKD.

The rearrangement uses TRBV5-1 and TRBJ2-7; D is tentatively TRBD1 or TRBD2 (5 bases each). The CDR3 runs 13 residues. Trimming removed 5 bases from V and 2 bases from J, with 11 bases in between. Per the germline V gene, CDR1 is SGHRS and CDR2 is YFSETQ. The CDR3 is CASRGTDAYEQYF. The CDR3 DNA sequence: TGCGCCAGCAGGGGGACGGATGCCTACGAGCAGTACTTC.

The chain is built from TRBV10-1 and TRBJ1-1; TRBD1 might be the D (6 bases). V lost 0 bases and J 0 bases, leaving 8 bases between the germline ends. CDR1 and CDR2 (germline): WNHNN, SYGVQD (reference sequence). The CDR3 has 15 residues. The CDR3, as DNA: TGCGCCAGCAGTGAGTCGCAGGGGTTGAACACTGAAGCTTTCTTT. This translates into CASSESQGLNTEAFF.

The V and J genes are TRBV5-6 and TRBJ2-7; D assignment may be TRBD1 or TRBD2 (5 bases each). The V end was cut by 2 bases, the J end by 2 bases, with 8 bases between. CDR3 size: 13 residues. Germline CDR1 SGHDT, CDR2 YYEEEE. The CDR3 here is CASSFRGAYEQYF. The CDR3 region has the DNA TGTGCCAGCAGCTTTAGGGGAGCCTACGAGCAGTACTTC. Variable domain in full (rest from reference TRBV5-6 and TRBJ2-7): DAGVTQSPTHLIKTRGQQVTLRCSPKSGHDTVSWYQQALGQGPQFIFQYYEEEERQRGNFPDRFSGHQFPNYSSELNVNALLLGDSALYLCASSFRGAYEQYFGPGTRLTVT.

The J gene is TRBJ2-4, the V gene TRBV24-1, with a tentative D call TRBD2 (6 bases). The V end lost 5 bases, the J end lost 1 base, and 8 bases lay between the germline ends. This CDR3 is 14 amino acids long. In germline, CDR1 is KGHDR, CDR2 SFDVKD. For the CDR3, the DNA is TGTGCCACCAGTGTGGCGGGGGCCAAAAACATTCAGTACTTC. Protein sequence: CATSVAGAKNIQYF.

The rearrangement joins TRBV13 to TRBJ1-6; D is perhaps TRBD1 (5 bases). Trimming took 7 bases from V and 3 from J, leaving 13 bases between them. From germline, CDR1 is PRHDT and CDR2 FYEKMQ (reference sequence). The CDR3 covers 15 residues. The CDR3: CASTGSWGYNSPLHF. The DNA of the CDR3 is TGTGCCAGCACAGGGTCTTGGGGCTATAATTCACCCCTCCACTTT.

V and J are TRBV2 and TRBJ1-5, with D perhaps matching TRBD1 (6 bases). Germline V gives CDR1 SNHLY, CDR2 FYNNEI. Trimming took 1 base from V and 7 from J, leaving 8 bases between them. CDR3 length: 13 residues. The CDR3 DNA is TGTGCCAGCAGTGAAGACAGGGAACAGCCCCAGCATTTT. As protein: CASSEDREQPQHF.

This clonotype was counted a few times. The chain recombines TRBV3-1 with TRBJ1-3, with a possible D match to TRBD1 (5 bases). The germline V gene has CDR1 LGHDT and CDR2 YNNKEL (reference sequence). Trimming pared 4 bases from V and 4 bases from J, leaving 8 bases between. The CDR3 loop spans 13 amino acids. CDR3 sequence reads: CASSRQGGNTIYF. CDR3 nucleotides: TGTGCCAGCAGCCGCCAGGGAGGAAACACCATATATTTT. The full variable domain, rest sourced from reference TRBV3-1 and TRBJ1-3, is DTAVSQTPKYLVTQMGNDKSIKCEQNLGHDTMYWYKQDSKKFLKIMFSYNNKELIINETVPNRFSPKSPDKAHLNLHINSLELGDSAVYFCASSRQGGNTIYFGEGSWLTVV.

This rearrangement joins TRBV20-1 to TRBJ1-1, with D uncertain. CDR1 DFQATT and CDR2 SNEGSKA come from the germline V gene (reference sequence). This CDR3 has 14 residues. Trimming removed 6 bases from V and 2 bases from J, with 16 bases in between. The CDR3 loop is CSAPNPPANTEAFF. In nucleotides, the CDR3 is TGCAGTGCCCCAAATCCCCCAGCCAACACTGAAGCTTTCTTT.

The chain carries TRBV15 and TRBJ2-5; 13 bases fit TRBD2. Germline CDR1 and CDR2: LNHNV and YYDKDF (reference sequence). The CDR3 spans 16 residues. Trimming removed 5 bases from V and 4 bases from J; junction bases left unmatched: 7. CDR3: CATSGGLAGEGETQYF. CDR3 nucleotide sequence: TGTGCCACCAGCGGTGGACTAGCGGGGGAAGGAGAGACCCAGTACTTC.

The chain links TRBV25-1 to TRBJ1-2, with TRBD1 as a possible D gene (6 bases). Between the trimmed V and J ends, which lost 0 bases and 8 bases, there was a span of 10 bases. There are 13 residues in the CDR3. Looked up from germline, CDR1 is MGHDK and CDR2 is SYGVNS. The CDR3 here is CASSEYRGSGYTF. The CDR3 bases are TGTGCCAGCAGTGAATATAGGGGGAGCGGCTACACCTTC.

V gene TRBV11-2 combines with J gene TRBJ2-5; maybe TRBD2 (7 bases). The ends were cut back, 5 bases at V and 3 bases at J, with 19 bases in the middle. The V gene's germline CDR1 is SGHAT and CDR2 FQNNGV. CDR3 size: 16 residues. In DNA form, the CDR3 reads TGTGCCAGCAGCCAGCAGGGAGGGGGGAGAAAAGAGACCCAGTACTTC. Residues: CASSQQGGGRKETQYF.

The rearrangement links TRBV7-2 to TRBJ2-4, with D possibly TRBD2 on 7 matching bases. V shed 5 bases and J shed 7 bases, with 21 bases lying between them. CDR1 and CDR2 from the germline V gene are SGHTA and FQGNSA. CDR3 length equals 16 residues. CDR3 coding DNA: TGTGCCAGCAGCCCCCAGTCGGGGGGCGTCGTGAACATTCAGTACTTC. Amino acid sequence: CASSPQSGGVVNIQYF.

The rearrangement joins TRBV7-9 to TRBJ2-6; TRBD1 might be the D (6 bases). Between the trimmed V and J ends, which lost 5 bases and 4 bases, there was a span of 12 bases. There are 15 residues in the CDR3. Per germline, CDR1 SEHNR and CDR2 FQNEAQ (reference sequence). This CDR3 is CASSARGTGANVLTF. CDR3 sequence (DNA): TGTGCCAGCAGCGCTAGGGGGACCGGGGCCAACGTCCTGACTTTC.

This sequence joins TRBV24-1 and TRBJ2-7; 9 bases fit TRBD1. Germline V gene data show CDR1 as KGHDR and CDR2 as SFDVKD. After removal of 5 bases from V and 0 bases from J, the junction contained 7 bases not matched to a gene. The CDR3 totals 16 residues. Here the CDR3 DNA reads TGTGCCACCAGTGGTGCCCCGGGACAGGGCTCCTACGAGCAGTACTTC. This gives the protein CATSGAPGQGSYEQYF.

This clonotype was counted once. This chain uses TRBV20-1 with TRBJ2-7; TRBD2 matches at 8 bases. Germline V gene lookup returns CDR1 DFQATT and CDR2 SNEGSKA (reference sequence). The CDR3 has 13 amino acids. V lost 1 base and J lost 4; bases outside the gene matches: 3. The chain's CDR3 is CSARVAGRYEQYF. The CDR3 coding sequence is TGCAGTGCTAGAGTAGCGGGGAGATACGAGCAGTACTTC.

This clonotype was observed at least ten times. The chain is built from TRBV5-1 and TRBJ2-5; 11 bases are a match to TRBD2. CDR1 is SGHRS and CDR2 is YFSETQ in the germline V gene. The CDR3 runs 15 residues. Trimming removed 0 bases from V and 5 bases from J; junction bases left unmatched: 3. The CDR3 is CASSLGLAGMETQYF. CDR3 nucleotides: TGCGCCAGCAGCTTGGGACTAGCGGGGATGGAGACCCAGTACTTC. Full variable domain (remainder filled in from reference TRBV5-1 and TRBJ2-5): KAGVTQTPRYLIKTRGQQVTLSCSPISGHRSVSWYQQTPGQGLQFLFEYFSETQRNKGNFPGRFSGRQFSNSRSEMNVSTLELGDSALYLCASSLGLAGMETQYFGPGTRLLVL.

The chain combines TRBV9 with TRBJ2-1; maybe TRBD1 (6 bases). The V and J ends lost 3 bases and 5 bases respectively, with 12 bases between them. The CDR3 is 14 residues long. Per the germline V gene, CDR1 is SGDLS and CDR2 is YYNGEE. DNA of the CDR3: TGTGCCAGCAGCGCCCGGACAGCAAACAATGAGCAGTTCTTC. Translation gives CASSARTANNEQFF.

The chain couples TRBV5-1 to TRBJ2-1; 8 nucleotides agree with TRBD2. The length of the CDR3 is 16 residues. With 1 base clipped from V and 7 bases from J, the junction kept 10 bases outside the gene matches. CDR1 SGHRS and CDR2 YFSETQ come from the germline V gene. CDR3: CASSLRTSRSYNEQFF. The CDR3 DNA sequence: TGCGCCAGCAGCTTGCGGACTAGCCGGAGTTATAATGAGCAGTTCTTC.

This clonotype was seen many times. In DNA, the CDR3 is TGTGCCAGCAGCTTGGCGGCTAGCGGGGTCCCTTTGACCCAGTACTTC. Its protein product is CASSLAASGVPLTQYF. The J gene is TRBJ2-5, the V gene TRBV5-5, with 9 bases identical to TRBD2. The CDR3 contains 16 residues. V shed 0 bases, J shed 7 bases, and the junction held 10 bases outside the gene matches. Germline-derived CDR1 and CDR2 are SGHKS and YYEKEE (reference sequence).

This clonotype was counted at least ten times. The CDR3 loop reads CSARDHEGTNYGYTF. Here the CDR3 DNA reads TGCAGTGCTAGAGATCATGAGGGTACTAACTATGGCTACACCTTC. The rearrangement links TRBV20-1 to TRBJ1-2; no reliable D call. The germline CDR1 and CDR2 sequences are DFQATT and SNEGSKA (reference sequence). This CDR3 contains 15 residues. The ends were cut back, 0 bases at V and 0 bases at J, with 11 bases in the middle.

The chain employs TRBV29-1 and TRBJ2-7, with no clear D. V gave up 2 bases and J gave up 3 bases, with 14 bases separating them. This CDR3 is built from 14 residues. Germline CDR1 is SQVTM and CDR2 is ANQGSEA. The CDR3 nucleotides read TGCAGCGTTGAACCCGAGTCGATAATCTACGAGCAGTACTTC. Its translation: CSVEPESIIYEQYF.

The chain links TRBV10-3 to TRBJ2-1; D not resolved. Trimming cost V 3 bases and J 6 bases, with 6 bases left between them. Germline CDR1 ENHRY, CDR2 SYGVKD. The CDR3 has 12 amino acids. CDR3 DNA sequence: TGTGCCATCAGTGACAAGGGCAATGAGCAGTTCTTC. Its protein is CAISDKGNEQFF.

This clonotype was picked up one time. The chain uses TRBV7-7 and TRBJ2-5; TRBD1 matches at 7 bases. Germline CDR1 and CDR2: SSHAT and FNYEAQ (reference sequence). CDR3 length: 15 residues. The trim removed 5 bases at V and 5 bases at J, leaving 11 bases unmatched. CDR3 sequence (DNA): TGTGCCAGCAGCGCGGACGGACAGGTGGGGGAGACCCAGTACTTC. Protein: CASSADGQVGETQYF.

This chain links TRBV9 with TRBJ2-7; D unclear. This CDR3 spans 14 amino acids. From germline, CDR1 is SGDLS and CDR2 YYNGEE. Trimming shortened V by 6 bases and J by 3 bases, and 16 bases separated the two germline ends. This CDR3 is CASTPGVGLYEQYF. CDR3 DNA: TGTGCCAGCACCCCCGGAGTGGGCCTCTACGAGCAGTACTTC.

Concerning this clonotype itself: A much larger clone differs from this one at a single base, so this may be a read error. V usage is TRBV12-3 or TRBV12-4 and J usage is TRBJ2-2; a weak D match, TRBD2 (6 bases). This CDR3 region has 13 residues. CDR3 region: CASGLGVVGGLFF. In DNA form, the CDR3 reads TGTGCTAGCGGATTGGGAGTAGTCGGGGGGCTGTTTTTT.